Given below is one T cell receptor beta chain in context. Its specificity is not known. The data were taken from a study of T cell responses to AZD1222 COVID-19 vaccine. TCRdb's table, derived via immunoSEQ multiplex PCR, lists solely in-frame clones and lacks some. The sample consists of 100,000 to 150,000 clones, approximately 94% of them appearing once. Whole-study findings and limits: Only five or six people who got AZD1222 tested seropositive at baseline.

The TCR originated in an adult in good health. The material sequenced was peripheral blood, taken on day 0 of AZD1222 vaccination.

CDR3 in DNA: TGTGCCAGCAGTAGTCTCACCGGGGAGCTGTTTTTT. Translation gives CASSSLTGELFF. V gene TRBV6-5 combines with J gene TRBJ2-2; D call uncertain. Germline values: CDR1 MNHEY, CDR2 SVGAGI. Between the trimmed V and J ends, which lost 5 bases and 4 bases, there was a span of 5 bases. This CDR3 comprises 12 residues.